A single sample gave rise to the 18 T cell receptor beta chains below, sequenced in a study of shared clonotypes between healthy human individuals. The assay was immunoSEQ multiplex PCR, and TCRdb's table has in-frame clones only and misses some. The sample lists roughly 2 million clones, approximately 95% occurring once. What was sequenced was naive CD4+ T cells sorted from blood. Noted subset: CD45RA+ positively selected. The receptors were sampled from a young man in good health.

This clone came up once. V gene TRBV11-2 combines with J gene TRBJ2-4; D perhaps matches TRBD2 (6 bases). The CDR3 loop spans 17 amino acids. Trimming took 8 bases from V and 0 from J, leaving 20 bases between them. Germline values: CDR1 SGHAT, CDR2 FQNNGV. The CDR3 reads CASGSVTAGLAKNIQYF. CDR3 nucleotide sequence: TGTGCCAGCGGCTCGGTGACGGCGGGGCTAGCCAAAAACATTCAGTACTTC.

This clone was picked up one time. CDR3 amino acids: CAWRTTDRGTDGYTF. The CDR3 DNA reads as TGTGCCTGGAGAACGACGGACAGGGGAACAGACGGCTACACCTTC. J is TRBJ1-2 and V is TRBV30; 9 bases are shared with TRBD1. The trim removed 3 bases at V and 8 bases at J, leaving 13 bases unmatched. The germline gives CDR1 GTSNPN, CDR2 SVGIG (reference sequence). The length of the CDR3 is 15 residues.

Concerning this clone: Other DNA sequences of this sample code for an identical CDR3. The chain combines TRBV7-2 with TRBJ2-3, with D unresolved. The germline V and J ends were trimmed by 2 bases and 6 bases, with 6 bases remaining between them. CDR3 length: 12 residues. CDR1 SGHTA and CDR2 FQGNSA come from the germline V gene. CDR3 sequence reads: CASSLRTDTQYF. CDR3 coding DNA: TGTGCCAGCAGCTTACGTACGGATACGCAGTATTTT.

On this clone: Relative to the germline gene, one junction end is altered; a read error may explain this. Written as DNA, the CDR3 is TGTGCCAGCAGCTCAATAGCGAAGCCCACCGAGGAGCTGTTTTTT. Amino acid sequence: CASSSIAKPTEELFF. This chain joins TRBV5-6 and TRBJ2-2, with TRBD2 as a possible D gene (5 bases). CDR3 length equals 15 residues. The germline V gene has CDR1 SGHDT and CDR2 YYEEEE.

In the case of this clone: In the same sample, other DNA sequences code for this CDR3. The chain combines TRBV18 with TRBJ1-6; D call uncertain. Trimming cost V 2 bases and J 0 bases, with 5 bases left between them. This CDR3 has 15 residues. Germline V gene sequence: CDR1 KGHSH, CDR2 LQKENI. Here the CDR3 DNA reads TGTGCCAGCTCACCAGCGAGCTCCTATAATTCACCCCTCCACTTT. This gives the protein CASSPASSYNSPLHF.

V usage is TRBV18 and J usage is TRBJ2-7, with D tentatively TRBD2 (7 bases). Germline values: CDR1 KGHSH, CDR2 LQKENI. CDR3 size: 16 residues. The V end lost 3 bases, the J end lost 3 bases, and 18 bases lay between the germline ends. The CDR3: CASSPLGAGTIYEQYF. CDR3 bases: TGTGCCAGCTCACCTTTGGGAGCGGGGACAATCTACGAGCAGTACTTC.

The chain couples TRBV18 to TRBJ2-7; TRBD1 might be the D (6 bases). Germline V CDR1 and CDR2: KGHSH, LQKENI. The V gene lost 2 bases and the J gene lost 7 bases, with 18 bases spanning the gap. CDR3 size: 15 residues. The CDR3 sequence: CASSPYGDTTGEQYF. The CDR3 DNA reads TGTGCCAGCTCACCATATGGGGACACCACGGGGGAGCAGTACTTC.

The genes are TRBV6-1 and TRBJ1-6, with a tentative D call TRBD1 (5 bases). The CDR3 spans 15 residues. Germline V gives CDR1 MNHNS, CDR2 SASEGT. Trimming stripped 5 bases from V and 8 bases from J, with 16 bases between. The CDR3 DNA sequence: TGTGCCAGCAGTAACAGACAGCCCCGGGATTCACCCCTCCACTTT. As protein: CASSNRQPRDSPLHF.

This CDR3 is CASGLGGTFNEKLFF. As DNA, the CDR3 is TGTGCTAGTGGCCTCGGCGGGACATTCAATGAAAAACTGTTTTTT. The chain joins TRBV12-5 to TRBJ1-4; D perhaps matches TRBD1 (6 bases). Germline V gene data show CDR1 as LGHNT and CDR2 as FRNRAP. V was trimmed by 6 bases and J by 5 bases, leaving 16 bases between them. This CDR3 is 15 amino acids long.

On this clone: Additional DNA sequences in this sample encode the identical CDR3. The chain couples TRBV7-2 to TRBJ2-3; D gene unclear. The CDR3 spans 13 residues. Germline-derived CDR1 and CDR2 are SGHTA and FQGNSA. The V end was cut by 3 bases, the J end by 0 bases, with 4 bases between. CDR3 sequence: CASSLLSTDTQYF. As DNA, the CDR3 is TGTGCCAGCAGCTTGCTAAGCACAGATACGCAGTATTTT.

The J gene is TRBJ2-2, the V gene TRBV2; unclear D gene. Trimming removed 2 bases from V and 7 bases from J, with 2 bases in between. The CDR3 loop spans 11 amino acids. Per germline, CDR1 SNHLY and CDR2 FYNNEI. The CDR3 DNA reads as TGTGCCAGCAGTGAATTCGGGGAGCTGTTTTTT. This translates into CASSEFGELFF.

The gene calls are TRBV30 and TRBJ1-4; D is unclear. The CDR3 is 15 residues long. Between the trimmed V and J ends, which lost 2 bases and 4 bases, there was a span of 14 bases. CDR1 and CDR2 from the germline V gene are GTSNPN and SVGIG (reference sequence). CDR3 DNA: TGTGCCTGGAGTAGCAGCATACCCGTTAATGAAAAACTGTTTTTT. Translation: CAWSSSIPVNEKLFF.

The V gene is TRBV5-1, the J gene TRBJ2-3; TRBD2 aligns across 8 bases. The CDR3 spans 18 residues. Germline assignment: CDR1 SGHRS and CDR2 YFSETQ. V dropped 4 bases and J dropped 4; count of bases not matched to a gene: 17. CDR3 sequence reads: CASSPTLVAGKTADTQYF. The CDR3 DNA reads as TGCGCCAGCAGCCCTACCTTAGTAGCGGGGAAAACGGCAGATACGCAGTATTTT.

The count of this clone is one. The rearrangement links TRBV4-3 to TRBJ2-2; 9 nucleotides line up with TRBD1. Unmatched junction bases numbered 2, after V lost 0 bases and J lost 3 bases. Germline V lookup: CDR1 LGHNA, CDR2 YSLEER. This CDR3 spans 16 amino acids. CDR3 sequence reads: CASSQEGTGYTGELFF. DNA of the CDR3: TGCGCCAGCAGCCAAGAGGGGACAGGGTACACCGGGGAGCTGTTTTTT.

This chain uses TRBV7-9 with TRBJ2-5; 7 nucleotides align to TRBD2. Germline V gene lookup returns CDR1 SEHNR and CDR2 FQNEAQ (reference sequence). Trimming removed 2 bases from V and 5 bases from J; junction bases left unmatched: 5. The CDR3 is 14 residues long. The CDR3 reads CASSLSGAGETQYF. The CDR3 DNA reads as TGTGCCAGCAGCTTAAGCGGGGCCGGGGAGACCCAGTACTTC.

V is TRBV28 and J is TRBJ1-2; 9 nucleotides align to TRBD1. The V and J ends lost 6 bases and 4 bases, in that order; junction bases with no gene match: 6. This CDR3 contains 14 residues. CDR1 is MDHEN and CDR2 is SYDVKM in the germline V gene. In nucleotides, the CDR3 is TGTGCCAGCAGGAAACAGGGGGCTTCCTATGGCTACACCTTC. It translates to CASRKQGASYGYTF.

As to this clone: The same CDR3 also results from other DNA sequences found in this sample. The chain is built from TRBV18 and TRBJ1-1; TRBD1 is a possible D gene (6 bases). V shed 2 bases and J shed 0 bases, with 7 bases lying between them. The CDR3 runs 14 residues. CDR1 and CDR2 from the germline V gene are KGHSH and LQKENI. CDR3 nucleotide sequence: TGTGCCAGCTCACCAACAGGGATGAACACTGAAGCTTTCTTT. This encodes CASSPTGMNTEAFF.

On this clone itself: Other DNA sequences from this sample encode an identical CDR3 as well. CDR3 residues: CASSLDGSGNTIYF. As DNA, the CDR3 is TGTGCCAGCAGCTTGGATGGGAGTGGAAACACCATATATTTT. The chain has TRBV5-4 and TRBJ1-3; the D is unclear. V lost 0 bases, J lost 3 bases, and 7 bases lay in between. The CDR3 runs to 14 residues. Looked up from germline, CDR1 is SGHNT and CDR2 is YYREEE (reference sequence).